The 23 T cell receptor beta chains below all came from one sample that was sequenced in a study of T-cell memory formation after mild COVID-19. Via MiXCR, TCRdb re-called the 5' RACE reads, giving one row per CDR3 protein. The sample records about 400,000 distinct CDR3 sequences, 24% being singletons. The specimen was PBMCs or a T cell subset sorted from them (not recorded which). These receptors all stem from an adult woman who had mild COVID-19 (a few samples of this study predate the infection). Cell type and time point are not known.

This clonotype has more than one count but fewer than ten. The genes are TRBV4-2 and TRBJ2-3; 8 bases align to TRBD1. This CDR3 spans 16 amino acids. CDR1 is LGHNA, CDR2 YNFKEQ, per germline. V was pared by 0 bases and J by 3 bases, with 5 bases of the junction left unmatched. This CDR3 is CASSQDRTGRTDTQYF. CDR3 coding DNA: TGTGCCAGCAGCCAAGATCGGACAGGGAGGACAGATACGCAGTATTTT.

This clonotype was seen a handful of times. The chain is built from TRBV3-1 and TRBJ1-5; D might be TRBD1 (6 bases). Per germline, CDR1 LGHDT and CDR2 YNNKEL (reference sequence). V was cut by 4 bases and J by 6 bases, with 13 bases left in between. The CDR3 is made up of 14 amino acids. CDR3 nucleotide sequence: TGTGCCAGCAGCCGCACTGGGACACTTCAGCCCCAGCATTTT. It codes for CASSRTGTLQPQHF.

This chain links TRBV4-3 with TRBJ2-5; weak D call: TRBD2 (6 bases). Germline assignment: CDR1 LGHNA and CDR2 YSLEER. This CDR3 has 13 amino acids. V gave up 4 bases and J gave up 4 bases, with 10 bases separating them. The CDR3, as DNA: TGCGCCAGCAGCCCCACAGCGGGAGAGACCCAGTACTTC. This translates into CASSPTAGETQYF.

This clonotype was counted a few times. The chain combines TRBV3-1 with TRBJ2-2, with no clear D. Trimming cost V 4 bases and J 6 bases, with 15 bases left between them. Germline V gives CDR1 LGHDT, CDR2 YNNKEL (reference sequence). CDR3 length: 15 residues. The CDR3 bases are TGTGCCAGCAGCCCCTCAGAGAAGCTGCCCGGGGAGCTGTTTTTT. It translates to CASSPSEKLPGELFF.

DNA for the CDR3: TGTGCCAGCAGCCTAAGGACGGTTCTTAGGCAGCAGTACTTC. Encoded protein: CASSLRTVLRQQYF. V is TRBV5-6 and J is TRBJ2-7; D remains ambiguous. CDR1 is SGHDT, CDR2 YYEEEE, per germline. The CDR3 has 14 amino acids. Trimming took off 4 bases at V and 8 bases at J, with 19 bases between the two ends.

The table lists this clonotype with a few counts. CDR3 coding DNA: TGTGCCACCAGCAGGCCCGGAGGGTCCCGGGGGTCCACTGAAGCTTTCTTT. Translation gives CATSRPGGSRGSTEAFF. The chain uses TRBV15 and TRBJ1-1; tentative D call: TRBD1 (5 bases). The CDR3 has 17 residues. The germline V gene encodes CDR1 LNHNV and CDR2 YYDKDF (reference sequence). The V gene lost 3 bases and the J gene lost 4 bases, with 21 bases spanning the gap.

This clonotype was detected many times. This chain connects TRBV7-2 to TRBJ2-1; 7 bases map to TRBD1. With 4 bases clipped from V and 9 bases from J, the junction kept 12 bases outside the gene matches. The CDR3 extends over 15 amino acids. Looked up from germline, CDR1 is SGHTA and CDR2 is FQGNSA. The CDR3 DNA sequence: TGTGCCAGCAGCTCGGGGCGACAGGGAAGTCGTGAGCAGTTCTTC. Its protein is CASSSGRQGSREQFF.

This clonotype was counted a few times. Sequence at one end of the junction differs from germline and may be a read error. The chain joins TRBV7-7 to TRBJ2-3, with 8 nucleotides matching TRBD2. CDR1 and CDR2 from the germline V gene are SSHAT and FNYEAQ (reference sequence). This CDR3 contains 15 residues. In DNA form, the CDR3 reads TGTGCTAGCAGCTTAAGTGCCCTAGCGGGAGATACGCAGTATTTT. Translating it yields CASSLSALAGDTQYF. Full variable domain (outside the CDR3, taken from reference TRBV7-7 and TRBJ2-3): GAGVSQSPRYKVTKRGQDVTLRCDPISSHATLYWYQQALGQGPEFLTYFNYEAQPDKSGLPSDRFSAERPEGSISTLTIQRTEQRDSAMYRCASSLSALAGDTQYFGPGTRLTVL.

The chain has TRBV18 and TRBJ1-1; D gene uncertain. V was shortened by 3 bases and J by 1 base, with 6 bases between the two germline ends. Germline V CDR1 and CDR2: KGHSH, LQKENI. The CDR3 contains 13 residues. The CDR3 DNA reads as TGTGCCAGCTCACCGAACTGGAACACTGAAGCTTTCTTT. It translates to CASSPNWNTEAFF.

The V and J genes are TRBV7-8 and TRBJ1-5, with 7 bases that match TRBD1. Trimming removed 5 bases from V and 0 bases from J; junction bases left unmatched: 7. Germline V gives CDR1 SGHVS, CDR2 FQNEAQ. The CDR3 runs to 16 residues. In DNA, the CDR3 is TGTGCCAGCAGCGGTTTGACAGGGCCTAGCAATCAGCCCCAGCATTTT. This translates into CASSGLTGPSNQPQHF. The variable domain in full, with the rest retrieved from reference TRBV7-8 and TRBJ1-5, is GAGVSQSPRYKVAKRGQDVALRCDPISGHVSLFWYQQALGQGPEFLTYFQNEAQLDKSGLPSDRFFAERPEGSVSTLKIQRTQQEDSAVYLCASSGLTGPSNQPQHFGDGTRLSIL.

This clonotype has only a few counts. The chain links TRBV7-6 to TRBJ2-1; weak D call: TRBD1 (5 bases). CDR1 is SGHVS, CDR2 FNYEAQ, per germline. Trimming cost V 5 bases and J 3 bases, with 14 bases left between them. The CDR3 is 15 residues long. The CDR3 DNA is TGTGCCAGCAGCCCCAGGGAAGGGGTCTACAATGAGCAGTTCTTC. It translates to CASSPREGVYNEQFF.

The CDR3 sequence is CASSPTTGQGGEKLFF. The DNA of the CDR3 is TGTGCCAGCTCACCCACGACCGGACAGGGCGGAGAAAAACTGTTTTTT. The chain recombines TRBV18 with TRBJ1-4; 8 bases agree with TRBD1. The CDR3 has 16 residues. V was clipped by 3 bases and J by 8 bases; unmatched bases: 11. Per germline, CDR1 KGHSH and CDR2 LQKENI.

This clonotype has more than one count but fewer than ten. The V call is TRBV6-5, the J call TRBJ2-7; 11 bases match TRBD2. The CDR3 has 15 amino acids. V shed 4 bases and J 2 bases; nucleotides not matched to a gene: 4. Germline values: CDR1 MNHEY, CDR2 SVGAGI. CDR3 DNA: TGTGCCAGCAGTTCCGGGACTAGCGGACCCTACGAGCAGTACTTC. This sequence encodes CASSSGTSGPYEQYF.

The chain links TRBV6-5 to TRBJ2-2; D is possibly TRBD2 (6 bases). This CDR3 contains 14 residues. V was cut by 11 bases and J by 0 bases, with 13 bases left in between. Germline V gene data show CDR1 as MNHEY and CDR2 as SVGAGI. Written as DNA, the CDR3 is TGTGCCGTCCAAAGGGAGGCGAACACCGGGGAGCTGTTTTTT. Amino acid sequence: CAVQREANTGELFF.

The chain has TRBV20-1 and TRBJ1-5, with unresolved D. This CDR3 region has 12 residues. Per germline, CDR1 DFQATT and CDR2 SNEGSKA (reference sequence). The V gene lost 3 bases and the J gene lost 2 bases, with 5 bases spanning the gap. The chain's CDR3 is CSASLGNQPQHF. The CDR3, as DNA: TGCAGTGCTAGCTTAGGCAATCAGCCCCAGCATTTT.

The chain recombines TRBV5-1 with TRBJ2-1; TRBD2 might be the D (5 bases). CDR1 is SGHRS and CDR2 is YFSETQ in the germline V gene. The CDR3 extends over 14 amino acids. V lost 7 bases to trimming and J lost 5 bases, with 16 bases between them. The CDR3 here is CASSAGGTNNEQFF. The CDR3 DNA sequence: TGCGCCAGCTCCGCGGGCGGAACGAACAATGAGCAGTTCTTC.

The gene calls are TRBV5-1 and TRBJ2-2; TRBD1 or TRBD2 may be the D gene (6 bases each). CDR1 and CDR2 from the germline V gene are SGHRS and YFSETQ. The CDR3 contains 16 residues. Trimming took 7 bases from V and 3 from J, leaving 19 bases between them. CDR3 sequence (DNA): TGCGCCAGCGTCAAATCCGGGGGCTGGGACACCGGGGAGCTGTTTTTT. This gives the protein CASVKSGGWDTGELFF.

This clonotype occurred a few times. The J gene is TRBJ1-2, the V gene TRBV20-1; unclear D gene. Trimming removed 0 bases from V and 7 bases from J, with 12 bases in between. Germline values: CDR1 DFQATT, CDR2 SNEGSKA (reference sequence). There are 13 residues in the CDR3. CDR3 in amino acids: CSAREGGSRGYTF. CDR3 bases: TGCAGTGCTAGAGAAGGTGGTTCCCGTGGCTACACCTTC.

This clonotype occurred a few times. This chain uses TRBV12-3 or TRBV12-4 with TRBJ2-1, with 13 bases lining up with TRBD2. This CDR3 has 17 amino acids. V shed 6 bases, J shed 8 bases, and the junction held 13 bases outside the gene matches. CDR3 in DNA: TGTGCCAGCAGCCATCGGCTCACTAGCGGGAGGGCCCATGAGCAGTTCTTC. Translation: CASSHRLTSGRAHEQFF.

The V call is TRBV10-3, the J call TRBJ1-2; D remains ambiguous. This CDR3 has 13 residues. V was cut by 2 bases and J by 2 bases, with 6 bases left in between. The germline V gene encodes CDR1 ENHRY and CDR2 SYGVKD. This CDR3 is CAISETANYGYTF. CDR3 in DNA: TGTGCCATCAGTGAGACAGCGAACTATGGCTACACCTTC.

The genes are TRBV6-5 and TRBJ2-1, with a tentative D call TRBD2 (5 bases). CDR1 is MNHEY and CDR2 is SVGAGI in the germline V gene. V was pared by 5 bases and J by 3 bases, with 14 bases between. This CDR3 has 15 amino acids. This CDR3 is CASSLSGRSYNEQFF. CDR3 DNA sequence: TGTGCCAGCAGTCTCAGCGGTCGGAGCTACAATGAGCAGTTCTTC.

This clonotype was observed a few times. This chain joins TRBV7-2 and TRBJ2-7; 9 bases agree with TRBD1. The germline gives CDR1 SGHTA, CDR2 FQGNSA. This CDR3 contains 16 residues. V was clipped by 5 bases and J by 0 bases; unmatched bases: 8. The CDR3 reads CASSQATGGSSYEQYF. In nucleotides, the CDR3 is TGTGCCAGCAGCCAAGCGACAGGGGGTTCCTCCTACGAGCAGTACTTC.

The J gene is TRBJ1-4, the V gene TRBV20-1; TRBD1 is a possible D gene (5 bases). Looked up from germline, CDR1 is DFQATT and CDR2 is SNEGSKA (reference sequence). The CDR3 has 13 amino acids. V was shortened by 3 bases and J by 6 bases, with 11 bases between the two germline ends. CDR3 in amino acids: CSASGANDEKLFF. CDR3 nucleotide sequence: TGCAGTGCTAGCGGGGCCAACGATGAAAAACTGTTTTTT.